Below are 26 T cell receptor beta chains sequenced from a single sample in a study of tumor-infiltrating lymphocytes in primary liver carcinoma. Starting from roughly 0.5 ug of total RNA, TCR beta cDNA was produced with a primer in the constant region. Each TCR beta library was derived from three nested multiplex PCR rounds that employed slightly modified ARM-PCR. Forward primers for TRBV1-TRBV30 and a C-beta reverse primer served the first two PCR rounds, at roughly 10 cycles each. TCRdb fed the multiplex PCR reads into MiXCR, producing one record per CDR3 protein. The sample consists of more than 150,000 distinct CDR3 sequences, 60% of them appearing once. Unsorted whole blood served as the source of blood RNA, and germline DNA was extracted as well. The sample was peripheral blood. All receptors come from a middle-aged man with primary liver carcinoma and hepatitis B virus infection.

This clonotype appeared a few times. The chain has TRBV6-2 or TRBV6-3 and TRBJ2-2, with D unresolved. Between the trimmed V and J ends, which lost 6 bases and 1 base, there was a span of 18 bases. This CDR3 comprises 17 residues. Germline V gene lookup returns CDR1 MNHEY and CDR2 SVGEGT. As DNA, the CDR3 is TGTGCCAGCAGGGGCTCTCTTGTGGCTGGGAACACCGGGGAGCTGTTTTTT. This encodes CASRGSLVAGNTGELFF.

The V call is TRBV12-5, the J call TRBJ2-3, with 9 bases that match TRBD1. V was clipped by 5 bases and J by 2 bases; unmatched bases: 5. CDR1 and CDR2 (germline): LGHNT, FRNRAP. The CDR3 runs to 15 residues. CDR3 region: CASGPRTGDTDTQYF. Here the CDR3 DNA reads TGTGCTAGTGGTCCCAGGACAGGGGACACAGATACGCAGTATTTT.

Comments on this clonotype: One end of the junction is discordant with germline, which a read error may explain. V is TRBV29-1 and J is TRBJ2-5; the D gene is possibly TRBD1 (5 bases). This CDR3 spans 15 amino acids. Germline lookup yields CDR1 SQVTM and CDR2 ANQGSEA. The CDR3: CSVEPADIAQEIQYF. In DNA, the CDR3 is TGCAGCGTTGAGCCGGCGGACATTGCTCAAGAGATCCAGTACTTC. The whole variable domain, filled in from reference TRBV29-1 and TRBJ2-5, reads SAVISQKPSRDICQRGTSLTIQCQVDSQVTMMFWYRQQPGQSLTLIATANQGSEATYESGFVIDKFPISRPNLTFSTLTVSNMSPEDSSIYLCSVEPADIAQEIQYFGPGTRLLVL.

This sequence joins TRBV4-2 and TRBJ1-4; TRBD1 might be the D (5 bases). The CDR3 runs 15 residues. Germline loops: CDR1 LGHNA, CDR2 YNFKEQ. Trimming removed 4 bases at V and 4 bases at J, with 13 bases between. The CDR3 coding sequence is TGTGCCAGCAGCCGGCAGACAGCCTTTAATGAAAAACTGTTTTTT. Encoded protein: CASSRQTAFNEKLFF.

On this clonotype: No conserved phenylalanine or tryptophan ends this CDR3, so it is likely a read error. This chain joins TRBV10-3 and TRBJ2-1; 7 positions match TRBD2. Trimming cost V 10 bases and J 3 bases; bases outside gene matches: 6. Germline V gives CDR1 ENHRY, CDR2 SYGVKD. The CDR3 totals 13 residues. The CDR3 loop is CATGGLDYNEQFL. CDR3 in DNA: TGTGCCACCGGTGGACTAGACTACAATGAGCAGTTCCTC.

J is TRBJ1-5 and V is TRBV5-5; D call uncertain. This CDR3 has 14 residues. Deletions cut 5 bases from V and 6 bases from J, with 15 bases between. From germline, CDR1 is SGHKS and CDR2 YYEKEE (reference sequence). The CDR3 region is CASSSWGAVQPQHF. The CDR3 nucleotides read TGTGCCAGCAGTTCGTGGGGAGCGGTTCAGCCCCAGCATTTT.

The CDR3 loop reads CAISESRYNEQFF. The DNA of the CDR3 is TGTGCCATCAGTGAGTCTCGGTACAATGAGCAGTTCTTC. V gene TRBV10-3 combines with J gene TRBJ2-1; D is ambiguous. V dropped 0 bases and J dropped 4 bases, with 4 bases sitting between them. Germline V gene data show CDR1 as ENHRY and CDR2 as SYGVKD. The CDR3 is 13 residues long.

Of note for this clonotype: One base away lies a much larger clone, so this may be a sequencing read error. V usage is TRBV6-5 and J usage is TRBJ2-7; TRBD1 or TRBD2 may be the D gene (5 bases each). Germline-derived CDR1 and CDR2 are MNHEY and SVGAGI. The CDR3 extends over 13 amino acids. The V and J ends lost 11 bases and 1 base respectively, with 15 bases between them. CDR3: CAVRDETSYEQYF. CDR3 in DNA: TGTGCCGTCCGGGACGAGACTTCCTACGAGCAGTACTTC.

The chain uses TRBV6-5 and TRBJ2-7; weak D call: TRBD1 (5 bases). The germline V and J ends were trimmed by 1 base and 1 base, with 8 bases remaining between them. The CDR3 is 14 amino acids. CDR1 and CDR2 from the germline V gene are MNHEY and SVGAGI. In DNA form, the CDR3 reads TGTGCCAGCAGTTACTTGGCAGGGTCCTACGAGCAGTACTTC. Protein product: CASSYLAGSYEQYF.

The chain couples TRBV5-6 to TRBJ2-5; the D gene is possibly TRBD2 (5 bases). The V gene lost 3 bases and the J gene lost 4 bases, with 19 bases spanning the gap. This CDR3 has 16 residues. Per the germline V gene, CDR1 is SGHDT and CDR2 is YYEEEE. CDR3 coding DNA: TGTGCCAGCAGCTACCCTATTTCTAGCAGTCGAGAGACCCAGTACTTC. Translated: CASSYPISSSRETQYF. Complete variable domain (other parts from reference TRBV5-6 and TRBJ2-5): DAGVTQSPTHLIKTRGQQVTLRCSPKSGHDTVSWYQQALGQGPQFIFQYYEEEERQRGNFPDRFSGHQFPNYSSELNVNALLLGDSALYLCASSYPISSSRETQYFGPGTRLLVL.

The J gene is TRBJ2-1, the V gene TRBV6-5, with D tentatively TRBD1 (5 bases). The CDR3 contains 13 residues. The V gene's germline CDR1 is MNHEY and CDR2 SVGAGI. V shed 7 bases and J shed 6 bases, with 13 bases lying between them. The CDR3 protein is CASKRGKGNEQFF. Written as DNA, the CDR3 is TGTGCCAGCAAAAGGGGAAAGGGCAATGAGCAGTTCTTC.

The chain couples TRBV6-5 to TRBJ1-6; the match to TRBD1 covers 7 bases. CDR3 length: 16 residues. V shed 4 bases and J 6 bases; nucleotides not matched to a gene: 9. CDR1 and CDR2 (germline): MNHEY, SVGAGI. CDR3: CASSSFDREVNSPLHF. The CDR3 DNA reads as TGTGCCAGCAGTTCCTTCGACAGGGAAGTTAATTCACCCCTCCACTTT.

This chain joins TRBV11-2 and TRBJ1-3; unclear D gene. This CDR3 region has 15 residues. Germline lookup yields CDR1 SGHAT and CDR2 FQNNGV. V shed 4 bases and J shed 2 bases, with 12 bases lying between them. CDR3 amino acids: CASSSDYPTGNTIYF. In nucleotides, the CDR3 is TGTGCCAGCAGCTCAGATTACCCCACTGGAAACACCATATATTTT.

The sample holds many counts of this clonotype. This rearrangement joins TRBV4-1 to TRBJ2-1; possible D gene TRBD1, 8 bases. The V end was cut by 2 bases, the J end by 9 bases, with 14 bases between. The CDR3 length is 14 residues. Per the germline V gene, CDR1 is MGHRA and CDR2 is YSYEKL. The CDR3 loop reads CASSQSTGGGEQFF. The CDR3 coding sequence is TGCGCCAGCAGCCAATCAACAGGGGGGGGTGAGCAGTTCTTC.

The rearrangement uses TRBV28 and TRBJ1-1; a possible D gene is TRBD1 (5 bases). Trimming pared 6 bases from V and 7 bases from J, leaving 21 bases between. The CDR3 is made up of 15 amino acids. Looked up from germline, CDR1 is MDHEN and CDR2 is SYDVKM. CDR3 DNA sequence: TGTGCCAGCAGGACGTCGGCAGTCCGAGGGGTTGAAGCTTTCTTT. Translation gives CASRTSAVRGVEAFF. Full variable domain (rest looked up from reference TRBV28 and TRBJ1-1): DVKVTQSSRYLVKRTGEKVFLECVQDMDHENMFWYRQDPGLGLRLIYFSYDVKMKEKGDIPEGYSVSREKKERFSLILESASTNQTSMYLCASRTSAVRGVEAFFGQGTRLTVV.

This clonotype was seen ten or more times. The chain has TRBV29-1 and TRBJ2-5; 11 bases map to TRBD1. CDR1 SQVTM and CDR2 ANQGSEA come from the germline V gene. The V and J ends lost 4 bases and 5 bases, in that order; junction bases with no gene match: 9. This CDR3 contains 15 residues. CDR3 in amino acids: CSVGWTGGIAETQYF. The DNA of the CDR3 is TGCAGCGTTGGCTGGACAGGGGGCATCGCGGAGACCCAGTACTTC.

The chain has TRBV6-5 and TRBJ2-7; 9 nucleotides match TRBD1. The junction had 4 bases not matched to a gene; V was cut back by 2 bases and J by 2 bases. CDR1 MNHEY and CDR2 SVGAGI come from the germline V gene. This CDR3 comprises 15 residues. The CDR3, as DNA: TGTGCCAGCAGTTACGCGGGACAGGGTACCTACGAGCAGTACTTC. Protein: CASSYAGQGTYEQYF.

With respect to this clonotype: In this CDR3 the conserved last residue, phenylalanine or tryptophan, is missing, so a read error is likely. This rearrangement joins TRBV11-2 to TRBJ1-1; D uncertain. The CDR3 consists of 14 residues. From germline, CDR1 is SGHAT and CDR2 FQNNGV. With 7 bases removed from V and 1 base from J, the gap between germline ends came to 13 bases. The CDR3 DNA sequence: TGTGCCAGCATGCTGAGGCTCTCGAACACTGAAGCTTTCCTT. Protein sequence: CASMLRLSNTEAFL.

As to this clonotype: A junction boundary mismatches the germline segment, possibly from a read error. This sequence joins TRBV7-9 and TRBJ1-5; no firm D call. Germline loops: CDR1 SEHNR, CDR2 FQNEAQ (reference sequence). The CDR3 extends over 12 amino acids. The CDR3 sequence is CVSSPSNQPQHF. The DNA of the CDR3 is TGTGTCAGCAGCCCTAGCAATCAGCCCCAGCATTTT.

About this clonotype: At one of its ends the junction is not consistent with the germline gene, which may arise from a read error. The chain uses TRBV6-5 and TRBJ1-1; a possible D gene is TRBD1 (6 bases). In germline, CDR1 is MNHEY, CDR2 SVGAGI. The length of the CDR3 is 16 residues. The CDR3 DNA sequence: TGTGCCAGCAGTTACTCTCAGGGGATCTTGAACACTGAAGCTCTCTTT. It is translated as CASSYSQGILNTEALF.

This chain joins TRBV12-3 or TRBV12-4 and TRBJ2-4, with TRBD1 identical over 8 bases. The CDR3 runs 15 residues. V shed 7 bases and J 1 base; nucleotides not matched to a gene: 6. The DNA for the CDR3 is TGTGCCAGCATTCAGGGGGCAGGGGCCAAAAACATTCAGTACTTC. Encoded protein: CASIQGAGAKNIQYF.

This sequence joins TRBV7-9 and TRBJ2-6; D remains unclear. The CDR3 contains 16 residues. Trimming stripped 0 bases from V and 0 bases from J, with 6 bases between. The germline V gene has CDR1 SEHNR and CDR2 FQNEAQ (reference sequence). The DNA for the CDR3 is TGTGCCAGCAGCTTAGCCCTGGGCTCTGGGGCCAACGTCCTGACTTTC. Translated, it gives CASSLALGSGANVLTF.

The CDR3 coding sequence is TGTGCCAGCTCCCTCGCGGGGACAGTTAATGAAAAACTGTTTTTT. As protein: CASSLAGTVNEKLFF. The J gene is TRBJ1-4, the V gene TRBV7-9; 7 nucleotides agree with TRBD1. Per germline, CDR1 SEHNR and CDR2 FQNEAQ (reference sequence). With V trimmed by 8 bases and J by 4 bases, 10 bases remained unmatched. This CDR3 has 15 residues.

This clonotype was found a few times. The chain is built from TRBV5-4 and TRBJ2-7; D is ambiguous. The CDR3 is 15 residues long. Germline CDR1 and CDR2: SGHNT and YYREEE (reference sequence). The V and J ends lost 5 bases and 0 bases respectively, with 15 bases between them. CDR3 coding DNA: TGTGCCAGCAGTCTCGCCGGCAGGTCCTCCTACGAGCAGTACTTC. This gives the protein CASSLAGRSSYEQYF.

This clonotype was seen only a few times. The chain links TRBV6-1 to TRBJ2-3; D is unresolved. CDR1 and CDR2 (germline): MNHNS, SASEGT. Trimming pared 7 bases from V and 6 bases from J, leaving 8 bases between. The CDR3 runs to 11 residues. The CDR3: CASTQADTQYF. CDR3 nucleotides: TGTGCCAGCACCCAAGCGGATACGCAGTATTTT.

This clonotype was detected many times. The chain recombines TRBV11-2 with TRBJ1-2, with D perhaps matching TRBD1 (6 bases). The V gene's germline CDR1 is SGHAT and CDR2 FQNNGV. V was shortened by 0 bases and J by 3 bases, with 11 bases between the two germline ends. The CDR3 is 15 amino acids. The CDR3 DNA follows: TGTGCCAGCAGCTTAGATCTACAGGGAGACTATGGCTACACCTTC. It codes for CASSLDLQGDYGYTF.